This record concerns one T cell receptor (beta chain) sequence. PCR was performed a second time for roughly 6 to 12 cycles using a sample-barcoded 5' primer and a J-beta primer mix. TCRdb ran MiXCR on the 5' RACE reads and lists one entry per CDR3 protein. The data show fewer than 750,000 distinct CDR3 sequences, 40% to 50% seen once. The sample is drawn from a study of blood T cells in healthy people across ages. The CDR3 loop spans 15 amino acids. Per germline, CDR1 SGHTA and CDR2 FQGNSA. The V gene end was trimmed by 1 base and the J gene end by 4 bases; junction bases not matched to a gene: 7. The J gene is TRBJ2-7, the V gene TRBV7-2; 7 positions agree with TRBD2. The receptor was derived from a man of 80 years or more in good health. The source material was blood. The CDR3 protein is CASSLGGGSLYEQYF. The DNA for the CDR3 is TGTGCCAGCAGCTTAGGAGGCGGGAGCTTGTACGAGCAGTACTTC.